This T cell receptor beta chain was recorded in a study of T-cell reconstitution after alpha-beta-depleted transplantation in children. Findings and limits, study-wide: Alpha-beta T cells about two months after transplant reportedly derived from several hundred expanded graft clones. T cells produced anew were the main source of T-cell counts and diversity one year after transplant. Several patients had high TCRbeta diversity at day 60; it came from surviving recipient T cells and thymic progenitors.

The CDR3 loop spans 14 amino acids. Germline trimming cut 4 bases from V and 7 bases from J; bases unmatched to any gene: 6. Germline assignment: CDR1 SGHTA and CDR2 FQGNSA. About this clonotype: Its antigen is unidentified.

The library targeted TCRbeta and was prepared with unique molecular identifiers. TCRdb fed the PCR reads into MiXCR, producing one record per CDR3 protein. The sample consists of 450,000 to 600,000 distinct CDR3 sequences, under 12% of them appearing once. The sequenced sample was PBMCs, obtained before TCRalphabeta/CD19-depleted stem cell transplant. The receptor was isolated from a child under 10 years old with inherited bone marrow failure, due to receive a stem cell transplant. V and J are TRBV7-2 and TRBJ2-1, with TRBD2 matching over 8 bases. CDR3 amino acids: CASSWGLVANEQFF. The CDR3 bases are TGTGCCAGCAGCTGGGGACTAGTGGCGAATGAGCAGTTCTTC.